The 20 T cell receptor beta chains below come from one sample, sequenced in a study of CD8+ T cells in alopecia areata. CD4+ cells belonging to 4 to 6 patients, who were in the biomarker study, were further sorted into CD25+CD127- cells. Extracted RNA was reverse transcribed, and the resulting cDNA served as sequencing template. Clones were sequenced by immunoSEQ multiplex PCR, and TCRdb holds only the in-frame ones, with some missing. Of 35,000 to 45,000 clones detected, around 57% appear once; the ten largest clones hold approximately 1.7%. Specimen: CD4+ Tregs sorted from blood. These receptors came from a human donor with alopecia areata.

In this sample, this clone turned up a few times. This chain links TRBV7-2 with TRBJ2-7, with D hard to call. CDR1 is SGHTA and CDR2 is FQGNSA in the germline V gene. The length of the CDR3 is 13 residues. The ends were cut back, 0 bases at V and 4 bases at J, with 7 bases in the middle. CDR3 coding DNA: TGTGCCAGCAGCTTAGCGGTGTTGTACGAGCAGTACTTC. Translation gives CASSLAVLYEQYF. The whole variable domain, remainder taken from reference TRBV7-2 and TRBJ2-7, is GAGVSQSPSNKVTEKGKDVELRCDPISGHTALYWYRQSLGQGLEFLIYFQGNSAPDKSGLPSDRFSAERTGGSVSTLTIQRTQQEDSAVYLCASSLAVLYEQYFGPGTRLTVT.

In its sample, this clone was seen once. The rearrangement uses TRBV6-6 and TRBJ2-1, with unresolved D. The CDR3 spans 11 residues. CDR1 MNHNY and CDR2 SVGAGI come from the germline V gene (reference sequence). V was pared by 1 base and J by 6 bases, with 1 base between. The CDR3 nucleotides are TGTGCCAGCAGTTACTTCAATGAGCAGTTCTTC. Its translation is CASSYFNEQFF.

The chain links TRBV7-2 to TRBJ2-7; 7 bases fit TRBD2. V lost 6 bases to trimming and J lost 5 bases; unmatched junction nucleotides: 13. CDR3 length: 15 residues. Germline V CDR1 and CDR2: SGHTA, FQGNSA. CDR3 region: CASSYDSGASNEQYF. The CDR3 DNA is TGTGCCAGCAGTTATGACAGCGGGGCTAGCAACGAGCAGTACTTC.

This clone was recorded a few times. This chain links TRBV7-2 with TRBJ2-7, with 7 positions matching TRBD2. The germline V gene encodes CDR1 SGHTA and CDR2 FQGNSA. The CDR3 contains 17 residues. The trim removed 0 bases at V and 3 bases at J, leaving 11 bases unmatched. The CDR3 protein is CASSLAFVSGRGYEQYF. For the CDR3, the DNA is TGTGCCAGCAGCTTAGCTTTTGTCTCGGGGAGGGGCTACGAGCAGTACTTC.

V gene TRBV4-2 combines with J gene TRBJ1-6, with no clear D. The length of the CDR3 is 15 residues. V lost 4 bases to trimming and J lost 5 bases, with 12 bases between them. Germline CDR1 is LGHNA and CDR2 is YNFKEQ. The CDR3 nucleotides are TGTGCCAGCAGCCCGTCGGGAGGCAATAATTCACCCCTCCACTTT. Encoded protein: CASSPSGGNNSPLHF.

By sample share, this clone is medium-sized. This chain joins TRBV7-2 and TRBJ2-5; D gene uncertain. Germline V gene data show CDR1 as SGHTA and CDR2 as FQGNSA. Between the trimmed V and J ends, which lost 0 bases and 5 bases, there was a span of 7 bases. The CDR3 totals 13 residues. The CDR3 protein is CASSLARSETQYF. The CDR3 coding sequence is TGTGCCAGCAGCTTAGCGCGCTCTGAGACCCAGTACTTC. Complete variable domain (other parts from reference TRBV7-2 and TRBJ2-5): GAGVSQSPSNKVTEKGKDVELRCDPISGHTALYWYRQSLGQGLEFLIYFQGNSAPDKSGLPSDRFSAERTGGSVSTLTIQRTQQEDSAVYLCASSLARSETQYFGPGTRLLVL.

The CDR3, as DNA: TGTGCCAGCAGCTTGAATCGTAACAATGAGCAGTTCTTC. It is translated as CASSLNRNNEQFF. This chain joins TRBV7-3 and TRBJ2-1, with D unresolved. This CDR3 contains 13 residues. Germline V lookup: CDR1 SGHTA, CDR2 FQGTGA. Between the trimmed V and J ends, which lost 3 bases and 5 bases, there was a span of 8 bases. The entire variable domain, with the rest obtained from reference TRBV7-3 and TRBJ2-1, is as follows: GAGVSQTPSNKVTEKGKYVELRCDPISGHTALYWYRQSLGQGPEFLIYFQGTGAADDSGLPNDRFFAVRPEGSVSTLKIQRTERGDSAVYLCASSLNRNNEQFFGPGTRLTVL.

Points on this clone: At one end the junction does not follow the germline gene, possibly because of a read error. The V call is TRBV5-1, the J call TRBJ2-7; 7 bases agree with TRBD2. Germline V gene sequence: CDR1 SGHRS, CDR2 YFSETQ. This CDR3 has 16 amino acids. CDR3 region: CASRLGGGETTYEQYF. CDR3 coding DNA: TGCGCCAGCAGATTGGGTGGGGGGGAAACCACCTACGAGCAGTACTTC.

As to this clone: Other DNA sequences in the same sample also yield this CDR3. The chain couples TRBV20-1 to TRBJ1-1; D not certain. V was clipped by 2 bases and J by 1 base, with 2 bases between them. The CDR3 spans 11 residues. Germline V gene lookup returns CDR1 DFQATT and CDR2 SNEGSKA (reference sequence). The CDR3 region has the DNA TGCAGTGCTAGACAGAACACTGAAGCTTTCTTT. Its protein product is CSARQNTEAFF.

The CDR3 region has the DNA TGTGCCAGCAGCGGGGGGCTTAGCACAGATACGCAGTATTTT. It encodes CASSGGLSTDTQYF. The chain employs TRBV28 and TRBJ2-3; weak D call: TRBD2 (7 bases). In germline, CDR1 is MDHEN, CDR2 SYDVKM. The CDR3 totals 14 residues. Trimming removed 6 bases from V and 0 bases from J, with 10 bases in between.

This clone was observed a single time. V gene TRBV7-8 combines with J gene TRBJ2-7; 8 bases agree with TRBD1. The CDR3 has 15 amino acids. J was trimmed by 5 bases and V by 2 bases; bases with no gene match: 8. Germline V CDR1 and CDR2: SGHVS, FQNEAQ. The CDR3 bases are TGTGCCAGCAGCTTAATGAGACAGGGGAGACACGAGCAGTACTTC. Its translation is CASSLMRQGRHEQYF.

The chain combines TRBV7-2 with TRBJ2-5; D might be TRBD2 (6 bases). The ends were cut back, 2 bases at V and 5 bases at J, with 18 bases in the middle. The CDR3 has 16 residues. In germline, CDR1 is SGHTA, CDR2 FQGNSA. Written as DNA, the CDR3 is TGTGCCAGCAGCTTAAACCCGGTTGGGGGGAGGGAGACCCAGTACTTC. Encoded protein: CASSLNPVGGRETQYF.

This chain links TRBV5-1 with TRBJ2-1, with TRBD1 matching over 10 bases. V was pared by 5 bases and J by 7 bases, with 9 bases of the junction left unmatched. The CDR3 is made up of 15 amino acids. Germline-derived CDR1 and CDR2 are SGHRS and YFSETQ. CDR3 sequence (DNA): TGCGCCAGCAGGGTGGGACAGGGGCCAGGAAATGAGCAGTTCTTC. It codes for CASRVGQGPGNEQFF.

The chain joins TRBV11-3 to TRBJ2-2; no clear D gene. The V and J ends lost 5 bases and 4 bases respectively, with 8 bases between them. The germline V gene has CDR1 SGHNT and CDR2 YENEEA. This CDR3 contains 13 residues. CDR3 protein: CASSRLRTGELFF. The DNA for the CDR3 is TGTGCCAGCAGCAGGCTTCGCACCGGGGAGCTGTTTTTT.

The V gene is TRBV19, the J gene TRBJ2-1; D call uncertain. The V gene lost 7 bases and the J gene lost 8 bases, with 18 bases spanning the gap. CDR1 LNHDA and CDR2 SQIVND come from the germline V gene (reference sequence). This CDR3 contains 14 residues. This CDR3 is CASTAQLPGDEQFF. The CDR3 nucleotides are TGTGCCAGTACGGCCCAGCTACCTGGTGATGAGCAGTTCTTC.

This clone turned up a few times. The V and J genes are TRBV18 and TRBJ2-7, with D tentatively TRBD2 (6 bases). Germline V lookup: CDR1 KGHSH, CDR2 LQKENI. Trimming took 5 bases from V and 12 from J, leaving 14 bases between them. There are 11 residues in the CDR3. In DNA, the CDR3 is TGTGCCAGCTCATCGGCCGGGACTCGGTACTTC. Protein: CASSSAGTRYF.

Relative to its sample, this clone is medium-sized. J is TRBJ2-5 and V is TRBV7-2; possibly TRBD1 for D (5 bases). The germline gives CDR1 SGHTA, CDR2 FQGNSA. The CDR3 length is 13 residues. Trimming removed 8 bases from V and 1 base from J, with 11 bases in between. CDR3 bases: TGTGCCAGCGTCAACAGGCTCCAAGAGACCCAGTACTTC. Translated: CASVNRLQETQYF. The full variable domain, in which reference TRBV7-2 and TRBJ2-5 provide the parts outside the CDR3, is GAGVSQSPSNKVTEKGKDVELRCDPISGHTALYWYRQSLGQGLEFLIYFQGNSAPDKSGLPSDRFSAERTGGSVSTLTIQRTQQEDSAVYLCASVNRLQETQYFGPGTRLLVL.

The V call is TRBV5-1, the J call TRBJ2-3; 7 bases fit TRBD1. Germline values: CDR1 SGHRS, CDR2 YFSETQ. Trimming cost V 5 bases and J 6 bases; bases outside gene matches: 9. This CDR3 has 14 amino acids. The CDR3 nucleotides are TGCGCCAGCAGAGGGGGCCCCGCCGCGGATACGCAGTATTTT. This sequence encodes CASRGGPAADTQYF.

V usage is TRBV7-2 and J usage is TRBJ2-3; D call uncertain. Germline V gene data show CDR1 as SGHTA and CDR2 as FQGNSA. V gave up 5 bases and J gave up 2 bases, with 5 bases separating them. The CDR3 totals 12 residues. The CDR3 is CASSGNTDTQYF. The CDR3 DNA is TGTGCCAGCAGCGGTAACACAGATACGCAGTATTTT.

J is TRBJ1-1 and V is TRBV25-1; D perhaps matches TRBD1 (5 bases). Germline assignment: CDR1 MGHDK and CDR2 SYGVNS. With 5 bases removed from V and 5 bases from J, the gap between germline ends came to 15 bases. The length of the CDR3 is 14 residues. This chain's CDR3 is CASSKDTAGTEAFF. In nucleotides, the CDR3 is TGTGCCAGCAGTAAGGACACGGCGGGGACTGAAGCTTTCTTT.